These 24 T cell receptor beta chains were all obtained from the same sample, sequenced in a study of blood T cell repertoires in COVID-19. Assay used: immunoSEQ multiplex PCR; TCRdb lists only in-frame clones, some missing. The data show a few hundred thousand clones, approximately 86% seen once. Sequenced sample: peripheral blood. The receptors here all came from a man younger than 30 with active or convalescent COVID-19.

This clone was seen more than once but under ten times. The chain uses TRBV15 and TRBJ2-6; a possible D gene is TRBD1 (6 bases). Trimming cost V 5 bases and J 0 bases, with 14 bases left between them. Germline CDR1 is LNHNV and CDR2 is YYDKDF (reference sequence). The CDR3 is 17 amino acids. The CDR3 is CATSQTDSNSGANVLTF. The CDR3 coding sequence is TGTGCCACCAGCCAAACGGACAGTAACTCTGGGGCCAACGTCCTGACTTTC.

The J gene is TRBJ1-2, the V gene TRBV6-5; 7 bases match TRBD1. The trim removed 7 bases at V and 7 bases at J, leaving 9 bases unmatched. Germline V gives CDR1 MNHEY, CDR2 SVGAGI. This CDR3 comprises 13 residues. The CDR3 region is CASTAPYRGGYTF. CDR3 coding DNA: TGTGCCAGCACCGCACCCTACAGGGGTGGCTACACCTTC.

V and J are TRBV6-2 or TRBV6-3 and TRBJ2-5, with 7 bases matching TRBD1. The CDR3 contains 15 residues. From germline, CDR1 is MNHEY and CDR2 SVGEGT. The J segment lost 5 bases and the V segment lost 0 bases, leaving 6 bases of the junction unmatched. The CDR3 DNA follows: TGTGCCAGCAGTTACTCTAGTACAGGGGAGGAGACCCAGTACTTC. Translated: CASSYSSTGEETQYF.

The chain uses TRBV7-9 and TRBJ1-4, with unresolved D. The CDR3 sequence is 15 residues long. CDR1 is SEHNR and CDR2 is FQNEAQ in the germline V gene (reference sequence). With 1 base removed from V and 0 bases from J, the gap between germline ends came to 6 bases. The CDR3 DNA reads TGTGCCAGCAGCTTAGGGGAGGCAACTAATGAAAAACTGTTTTTT. Its translation is CASSLGEATNEKLFF. Filled out from reference TRBV7-9 and TRBJ1-4, the complete variable domain reads DTGVSQNPRHKITKRGQNVTFRCDPISEHNRLYWYRQTLGQGPEFLTYFQNEAQLEKSRLLSDRFSAERPKGSFSTLEIQRTEQGDSAMYLCASSLGEATNEKLFFGSGTQLSVL.

This clone was found once. J is TRBJ1-1 and V is TRBV3-1 (or the pseudogene TRBV3-2), with D perhaps TRBD1 (5 bases). Trimming removed 4 bases at V and 3 bases at J, with 9 bases between. Germline assignment: CDR1 LGHDT and CDR2 YNNKEL (reference sequence). CDR3 size: 13 residues. The CDR3 DNA follows: TGTGCCAGCAGCCGGCGGGGGGACACTGAAGCTTTCTTT. Amino acids: CASSRRGDTEAFF.

The chain has TRBV7-2 and TRBJ1-2, with D possibly TRBD1 on 6 matching bases. The CDR3 covers 13 residues. V gave up 5 bases and J gave up 4 bases, with 11 bases separating them. Germline V gene sequence: CDR1 SGHTA, CDR2 FQGNSA. This CDR3 is CASSPDRGYGYTF. The CDR3 region has the DNA TGTGCCAGCAGCCCGGACAGAGGCTATGGCTACACCTTC.

The chain is built from TRBV7-2 and TRBJ2-7; D is perhaps TRBD1 (6 bases). The CDR3 runs 14 residues. Trimming pared 5 bases from V and 2 bases from J, leaving 13 bases between. CDR1 is SGHTA, CDR2 FQGNSA, per germline. The CDR3 DNA reads as TGTGCCAGCAGCCGCAAGACAGGAACCTACGAGCAGTACTTC. Its protein product is CASSRKTGTYEQYF.

The chain has TRBV12-3 or TRBV12-4 and TRBJ2-1, with D perhaps matching TRBD1 (6 bases). Trimming stripped 5 bases from V and 10 bases from J, with 9 bases between. The CDR3 runs 11 residues. The CDR3 spells CASSPGTEQFF. The DNA for the CDR3 is TGTGCCAGCAGTCCAGGGACAGAGCAGTTCTTC.

The rearrangement links TRBV5-1 to TRBJ1-4, with TRBD1 matching 8 bases. In germline, CDR1 is SGHRS, CDR2 YFSETQ. CDR3 length: 16 amino acids. The trim removed 4 bases at V and 8 bases at J, leaving 13 bases unmatched. The CDR3 coding sequence is TGCGCCAGCAGCCCTAGTTGGACAGGGTCAGGGGAAAAACTGTTTTTT. Translating gives CASSPSWTGSGEKLFF. The full variable domain, its missing parts supplied by reference TRBV5-1 and TRBJ1-4, is KAGVTQTPRYLIKTRGQQVTLSCSPISGHRSVSWYQQTPGQGLQFLFEYFSETQRNKGNFPGRFSGRQFSNSRSEMNVSTLELGDSALYLCASSPSWTGSGEKLFFGSGTQLSVL.

The chain recombines TRBV6-6 with TRBJ1-5; 9 nucleotides match TRBD1. The V and J ends lost 8 bases and 6 bases, in that order; junction bases with no gene match: 5. Germline loops: CDR1 MNHNY, CDR2 SVGAGI (reference sequence). The CDR3 length is 13 residues. The CDR3 DNA reads as TGTGCCAGCGCCGGACAGGGGATTCAGCCCCAGCATTTT. It encodes CASAGQGIQPQHF.

This clone is a singleton in its sample. The chain recombines TRBV6-5 with TRBJ1-5, with TRBD1 identical over 9 bases. Trimming removed 8 bases from V and 2 bases from J; junction bases left unmatched: 7. CDR3 length equals 15 residues. From germline, CDR1 is MNHEY and CDR2 SVGAGI. Here the CDR3 reads CASGGQGLGNQPQHF. CDR3 nucleotide sequence: TGTGCCAGCGGGGGACAGGGTTTGGGCAATCAGCCCCAGCATTTT.

The V call is TRBV2, the J call TRBJ2-3; the match to TRBD1 covers 10 bases. V was clipped by 8 bases and J by 5 bases; unmatched bases: 7. The CDR3 consists of 14 residues. Looked up from germline, CDR1 is SNHLY and CDR2 is FYNNEI. The CDR3 DNA sequence: TGTGCCAGCGTTGACAGGGGGCGTGGAGATACGCAGTATTTT. Its protein is CASVDRGRGDTQYF.

V usage is TRBV29-1 and J usage is TRBJ1-1; TRBD1 matches 7 bases. CDR3 length: 12 amino acids. The germline V gene has CDR1 SQVTM and CDR2 ANQGSEA. V was pared by 8 bases and J by 2 bases, with 5 bases of the junction left unmatched. CDR3 loop: CSTRQGNTEAFF. The CDR3 DNA reads TGCAGCACCCGACAGGGTAACACTGAAGCTTTCTTT. The full variable domain, with the rest looked up from reference TRBV29-1 and TRBJ1-1, is SAVISQKPSRDICQRGTSLTIQCQVDSQVTMMFWYRQQPGQSLTLIATANQGSEATYESGFVIDKFPISRPNLTFSTLTVSNMSPEDSSIYLCSTRQGNTEAFFGQGTRLTVV.

J is TRBJ1-6 and V is TRBV11-2; TRBD1 matches at 9 bases. V was clipped by 1 base and J by 10 bases; unmatched bases: 5. Germline CDR1 reads SGHAT; CDR2 reads FQNNGV. The CDR3 covers 15 residues. Here the CDR3 reads CASSLAGQGGSPLHF. The DNA for the CDR3 is TGTGCCAGCAGCTTAGCGGGACAGGGTGGATCACCCCTCCACTTT. Full variable domain (remainder filled in from reference TRBV11-2 and TRBJ1-6): EAGVAQSPRYKIIEKRQSVAFWCNPISGHATLYWYQQILGQGPKLLIQFQNNGVVDDSQLPKDRFSAERLKGVDSTLKIQPAKLEDSAVYLCASSLAGQGGSPLHFGNGTRLTVT.

Notes on this clone: Its ends do not fully match the called genes, so a read error is possible. The chain has TRBV5-6 and TRBJ1-2; maybe TRBD1 (6 bases). The germline V gene has CDR1 SGHDT and CDR2 YYEEEE. The CDR3 is 11 residues long. CDR3 bases: TGTGCCAGCAGCCTCTCGGACAGCTCATCATTC. As protein: CASSLSDSSSF.

This clone came up once. The V and J genes are TRBV29-1 and TRBJ2-1; maybe TRBD2 (6 bases). Germline V CDR1 and CDR2: SQVTM, ANQGSEA. This CDR3 has 20 residues. Trimming removed 1 base at V and 0 bases at J, with 25 bases between. For the CDR3, the DNA is TGCAGCGTTGAAGGGTCGGCAGTGGGGGAGGATCCGAGCTCCTACAATGAGCAGTTCTTC. It encodes CSVEGSAVGEDPSSYNEQFF.

V is TRBV11-3 and J is TRBJ2-2; D is possibly TRBD1 (5 bases). The CDR3 covers 15 residues. Germline V CDR1 and CDR2: SGHNT, YENEEA. Trimming took off 5 bases at V and 4 bases at J, with 14 bases between the two ends. The CDR3 DNA sequence: TGTGCCAGCAGCCACGCCAGGGCCCTCACCGGGGAGCTGTTTTTT. It specifies CASSHARALTGELFF.

This chain connects TRBV2 to TRBJ1-5, with TRBD1 matching over 7 bases. The CDR3 is 16 amino acids. Germline CDR1 and CDR2: SNHLY and FYNNEI. The ends lost 5 bases at V and 0 bases at J; junction bases unmatched: 7. The CDR3 sequence is CASSRDSFYSNQPQHF. CDR3 DNA sequence: TGTGCCAGCAGTCGGGACAGCTTTTATAGCAATCAGCCCCAGCATTTT.

V is TRBV11-2 and J is TRBJ2-7; D gene ambiguous. V lost 3 bases, J lost 3 bases, and 6 bases lay in between. Germline CDR1 is SGHAT and CDR2 is FQNNGV. The CDR3 spans 12 residues. The CDR3 DNA reads as TGTGCCAGCAGCTTCCAGGTCTACGAGCAGTACTTC. It is translated as CASSFQVYEQYF.

This chain connects TRBV7-9 to TRBJ2-3, with 8 bases that match TRBD2. With 5 bases clipped from V and 3 bases from J, the junction kept 7 bases outside the gene matches. Per the germline V gene, CDR1 is SEHNR and CDR2 is FQNEAQ (reference sequence). This CDR3 spans 15 amino acids. The CDR3 sequence: CASSPWGLDTDTQYF. As DNA, the CDR3 is TGTGCCAGCAGCCCGTGGGGACTAGATACAGATACGCAGTATTTT.

The rearrangement links TRBV5-4 to TRBJ1-6; maybe TRBD1 (6 bases). The CDR3 is made up of 15 amino acids. Germline lookup yields CDR1 SGHNT and CDR2 YYREEE (reference sequence). V dropped 4 bases and J dropped 8 bases, with 16 bases sitting between them. CDR3 region: CASSTETGLHSPLHF. CDR3 DNA: TGTGCCAGCAGCACAGAAACAGGGCTTCATTCACCCCTCCACTTT.

This chain joins TRBV4-3 and TRBJ1-4, with D possibly being TRBD1 (5 bases). The CDR3 spans 18 residues. Trimming stripped 0 bases from V and 2 bases from J, with 16 bases between. Germline CDR1 reads LGHNA; CDR2 reads YSLEER. The CDR3 reads CASSQDITGPGTNEKLFF. CDR3 nucleotides: TGCGCCAGCAGCCAAGACATTACCGGTCCAGGGACTAATGAAAAACTGTTTTTT.

This sequence joins TRBV28 and TRBJ2-1, with a possible D match to TRBD2 (6 bases). There are 11 residues in the CDR3. The germline V gene encodes CDR1 MDHEN and CDR2 SYDVKM. V was cut by 5 bases and J by 12 bases, with 11 bases left in between. This chain's CDR3 is CASSEPGRQFF. The CDR3 nucleotides are TGTGCCAGCAGTGAACCCGGGAGGCAGTTCTTC.

This CDR3 is CASSLNGEAQPQHF. The CDR3 DNA reads TGTGCCAGCAGCTTGAATGGGGAGGCTCAGCCCCAGCATTTT. The chain joins TRBV5-4 to TRBJ1-5; no clear D. The CDR3 spans 14 residues. Germline V gene lookup returns CDR1 SGHNT and CDR2 YYREEE (reference sequence). Trimming cost V 1 base and J 6 bases, with 11 bases left between them.